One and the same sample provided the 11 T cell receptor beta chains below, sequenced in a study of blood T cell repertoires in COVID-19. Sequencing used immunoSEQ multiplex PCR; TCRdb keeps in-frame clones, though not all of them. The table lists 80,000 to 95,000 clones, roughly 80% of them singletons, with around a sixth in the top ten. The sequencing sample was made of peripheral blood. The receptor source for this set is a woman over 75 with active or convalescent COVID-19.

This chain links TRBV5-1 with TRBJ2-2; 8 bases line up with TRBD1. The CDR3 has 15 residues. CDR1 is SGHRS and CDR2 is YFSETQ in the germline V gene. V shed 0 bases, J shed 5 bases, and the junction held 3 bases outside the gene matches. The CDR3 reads CASSLGQGATGELFF. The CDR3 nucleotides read TGCGCCAGCAGCTTGGGGCAGGGGGCAACCGGGGAGCTGTTTTTT.

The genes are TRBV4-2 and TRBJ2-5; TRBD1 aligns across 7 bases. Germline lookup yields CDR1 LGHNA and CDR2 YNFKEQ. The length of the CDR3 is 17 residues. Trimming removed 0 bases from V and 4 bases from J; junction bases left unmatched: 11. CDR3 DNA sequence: TGTGCCAGCAGCCAAGAGGGCCTTCGACAGGGTCGAGAGACCCAGTACTTC. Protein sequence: CASSQEGLRQGRETQYF.

The CDR3 DNA reads as TGCGCCAGCAGCTTGAATCCGGGGAGCTCCTACAATGAGCAGTTCTTC. Translation gives CASSLNPGSSYNEQFF. V and J are TRBV5-1 and TRBJ2-1, with D possibly being TRBD2 (5 bases). The germline V and J ends were trimmed by 1 base and 0 bases, with 11 bases remaining between them. The CDR3 runs to 16 residues. From germline, CDR1 is SGHRS and CDR2 YFSETQ.

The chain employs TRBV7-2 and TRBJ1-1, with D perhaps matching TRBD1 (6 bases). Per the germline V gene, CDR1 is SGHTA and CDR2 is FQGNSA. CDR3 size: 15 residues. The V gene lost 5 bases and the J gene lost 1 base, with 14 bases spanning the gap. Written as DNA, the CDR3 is TGTGCCAGCAGCCAACAGGGCAGGGGGAACACTGAAGCTTTCTTT. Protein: CASSQQGRGNTEAFF.

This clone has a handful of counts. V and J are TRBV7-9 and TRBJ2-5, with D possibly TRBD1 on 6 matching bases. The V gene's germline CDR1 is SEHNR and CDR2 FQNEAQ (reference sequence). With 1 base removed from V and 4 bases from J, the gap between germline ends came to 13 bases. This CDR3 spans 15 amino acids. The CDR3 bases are TGTGCCAGCAGCTTAGGGGACACAGACTCAGAGACCCAGTACTTC. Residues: CASSLGDTDSETQYF.

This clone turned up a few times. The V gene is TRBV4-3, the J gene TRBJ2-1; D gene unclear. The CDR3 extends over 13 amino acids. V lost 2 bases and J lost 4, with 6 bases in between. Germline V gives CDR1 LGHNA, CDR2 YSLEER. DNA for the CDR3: TGCGCCAGCAGCCAAAATCAGTACAATGAGCAGTTCTTC. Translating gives CASSQNQYNEQFF.

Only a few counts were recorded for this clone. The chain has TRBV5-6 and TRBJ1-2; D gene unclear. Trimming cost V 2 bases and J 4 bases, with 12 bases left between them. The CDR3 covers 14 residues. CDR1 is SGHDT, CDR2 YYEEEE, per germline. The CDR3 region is CASSFGGRSYGYTF. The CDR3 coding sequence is TGTGCCAGCAGCTTCGGCGGCCGTTCCTATGGCTACACCTTC.

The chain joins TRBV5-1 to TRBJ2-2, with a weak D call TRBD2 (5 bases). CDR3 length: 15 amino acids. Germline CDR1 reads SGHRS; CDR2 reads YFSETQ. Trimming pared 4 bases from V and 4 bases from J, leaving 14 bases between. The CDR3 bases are TGCGCCAGCAGCGTCCCCAGTCGGGGCACCGGGGAGCTGTTTTTT. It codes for CASSVPSRGTGELFF.

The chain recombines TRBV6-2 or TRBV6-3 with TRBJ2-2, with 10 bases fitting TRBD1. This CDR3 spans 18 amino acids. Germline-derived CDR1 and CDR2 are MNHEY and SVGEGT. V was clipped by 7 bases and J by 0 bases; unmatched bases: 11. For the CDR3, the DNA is TGTGCCAGCATCCCATTCCCGGGACAGGGGACGAACACCGGGGAGCTGTTTTTT. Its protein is CASIPFPGQGTNTGELFF.

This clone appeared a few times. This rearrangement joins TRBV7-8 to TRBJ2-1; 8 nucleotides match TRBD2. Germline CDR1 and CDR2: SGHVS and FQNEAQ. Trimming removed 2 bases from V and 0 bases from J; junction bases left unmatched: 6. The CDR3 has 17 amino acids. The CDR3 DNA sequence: TGTGCCAGCAGCTTATCGGGGGGGAGGTCCTCCTACAATGAGCAGTTCTTC. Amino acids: CASSLSGGRSSYNEQFF.

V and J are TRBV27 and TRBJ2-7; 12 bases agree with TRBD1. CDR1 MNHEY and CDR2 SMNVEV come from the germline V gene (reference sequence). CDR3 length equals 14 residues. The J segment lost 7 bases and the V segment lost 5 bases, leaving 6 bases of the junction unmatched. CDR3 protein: CASSPGTGGREQYF. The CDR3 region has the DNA TGTGCCAGCAGTCCCGGGACAGGGGGCCGGGAGCAGTACTTC.